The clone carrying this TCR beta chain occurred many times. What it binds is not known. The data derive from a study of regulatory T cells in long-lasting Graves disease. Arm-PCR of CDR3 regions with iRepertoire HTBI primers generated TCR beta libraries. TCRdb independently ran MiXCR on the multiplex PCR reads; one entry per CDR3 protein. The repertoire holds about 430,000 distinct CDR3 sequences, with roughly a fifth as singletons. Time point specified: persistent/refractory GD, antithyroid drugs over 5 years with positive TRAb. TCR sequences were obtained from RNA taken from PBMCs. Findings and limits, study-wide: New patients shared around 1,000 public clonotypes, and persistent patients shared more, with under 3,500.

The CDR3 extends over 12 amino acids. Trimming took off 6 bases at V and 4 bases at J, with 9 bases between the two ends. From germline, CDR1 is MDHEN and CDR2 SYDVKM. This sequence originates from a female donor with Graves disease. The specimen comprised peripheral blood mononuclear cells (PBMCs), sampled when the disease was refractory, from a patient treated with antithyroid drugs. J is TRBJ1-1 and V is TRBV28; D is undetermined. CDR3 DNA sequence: TGTGCCAGCAGAAGAACCCGCACTGAAGCTTTCTTT. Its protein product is CASRRTRTEAFF. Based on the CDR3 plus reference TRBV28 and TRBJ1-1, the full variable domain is DVKVTQSSRYLVKRTGEKVFLECVQDMDHENMFWYRQDPGLGLRLIYFSYDVKMKEKGDIPEGYSVSREKKERFSLILESASTNQTSMYLCASRRTRTEAFFGQGTRLTVV.